This T cell receptor beta chain appears in the sequencing data of a study of blood T cell repertoires in COVID-19. The CDR3 is made up of 15 amino acids. Germline V gives CDR1 SGHAT, CDR2 FQNNGV. V was cut by 5 bases and J by 0 bases, with 13 bases left in between. Assay used: immunoSEQ multiplex PCR; TCRdb lists only in-frame clones, some missing. The sample lists 390,000 or so clones, about 89% occurring once. Material: peripheral blood. The chain couples TRBV11-2 to TRBJ1-1; a possible D gene is TRBD1 (5 bases). The sequence was collected from a woman aged 25 to 39 with COVID-19, enrolled during active disease. The CDR3 DNA follows: TGTGCCAGCAGCCCCGGGGGTGTCATGAACACTGAAGCTTTCTTT. This sequence encodes CASSPGGVMNTEAFF.